This TCR beta chain was sequenced for a study of cytomegalovirus exposure and HLA in healthy donors. The CDR3 runs to 13 residues. Trimming removed 5 bases from V and 4 bases from J, with 12 bases in between. The germline CDR1 and CDR2 sequences are LNHDA and SQIVND (reference sequence). Notes on the study in general: In a later analysis, compared with equally common non-associated chains, HLA-associated beta chains were more expanded. Earlier findings revealed that most TCR beta V segments proved productive either about 90% or about 30% of the time. In a later analysis, a genetic analysis reported fewer productive-TCR N-insertions in an Asian-associated ancestry cluster than the cohort average. Another analysis was done later, and it associated roughly 15,000 TCR beta sequences with HLA alleles at 0.05 false discovery rate.

Turning to this clone: Antigen unknown.

PCR used 60 Vbeta primers and 13 Jbeta primers. TCRdb's table, derived via immunoSEQ multiplex PCR, lists solely in-frame clones and lacks some. This table holds 250,000 to 350,000 clones, 80% to 90% found once. Material: PBMCs. The V call is TRBV19, the J call TRBJ2-7; D remains ambiguous. The receptor was isolated from a man in his forties or fifties in good health and CMV-seropositive. The CDR3 reads CASSEQKYYEQYF. CDR3 coding DNA: TGTGCCAGTAGTGAACAGAAGTATTACGAGCAGTACTTC.